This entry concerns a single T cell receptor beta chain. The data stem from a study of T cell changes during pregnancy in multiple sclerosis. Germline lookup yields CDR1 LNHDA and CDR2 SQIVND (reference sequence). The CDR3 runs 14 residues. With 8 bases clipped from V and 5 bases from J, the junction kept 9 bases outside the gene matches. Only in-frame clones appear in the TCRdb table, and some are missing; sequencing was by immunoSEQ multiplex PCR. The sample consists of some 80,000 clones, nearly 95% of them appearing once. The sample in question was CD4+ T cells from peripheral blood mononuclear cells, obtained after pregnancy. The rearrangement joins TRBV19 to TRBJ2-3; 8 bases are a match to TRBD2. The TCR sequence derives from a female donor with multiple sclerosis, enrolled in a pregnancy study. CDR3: CASEGAGVRDTQYF. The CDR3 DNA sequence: TGTGCCAGTGAAGGAGCGGGAGTAAGAGATACGCAGTATTTT.